The following is a T cell receptor beta chain sequence with its context. The sample originates from a study of blood T cell repertoires in COVID-19. As for the study in general: Sites across the United States, Italy and Spain contributed samples from acute and convalescent COVID-19. PBMCs, B-cell-depleted T cells, or T cells provided the cDNA or gDNA that made up the material.

This CDR3 has 13 residues. Per germline, CDR1 SGHRS and CDR2 YFSETQ. V was pared by 3 bases and J by 2 bases, with 7 bases between. Source study methods: Estimation of nucleated cell counts relied on the amplification of reference gene primers. Sequencing used immunoSEQ multiplex PCR; TCRdb keeps in-frame clones, though not all of them. The V and J calls and clone size come from that table; D and trimming were worked out from the DNA. This sample yields about 68,000 clones, of which approximately 90% are seen a single time; less than 9% belongs to the top ten. The TCR was taken from a human donor in a cohort sampled during active COVID-19. V is TRBV5-1 and J is TRBJ2-3; D is undetermined. The specimen sequenced was peripheral blood. The CDR3 region is CASSSATTDTQYF. DNA for the CDR3: TGCGCCAGCAGCTCCGCTACCACAGATACGCAGTATTTT. Drawing the rest from reference TRBV5-1 and TRBJ2-3, the complete variable domain is KAGVTQTPRYLIKTRGQQVTLSCSPISGHRSVSWYQQTPGQGLQFLFEYFSETQRNKGNFPGRFSGRQFSNSRSEMNVSTLELGDSALYLCASSSATTDTQYFGPGTRLTVL.